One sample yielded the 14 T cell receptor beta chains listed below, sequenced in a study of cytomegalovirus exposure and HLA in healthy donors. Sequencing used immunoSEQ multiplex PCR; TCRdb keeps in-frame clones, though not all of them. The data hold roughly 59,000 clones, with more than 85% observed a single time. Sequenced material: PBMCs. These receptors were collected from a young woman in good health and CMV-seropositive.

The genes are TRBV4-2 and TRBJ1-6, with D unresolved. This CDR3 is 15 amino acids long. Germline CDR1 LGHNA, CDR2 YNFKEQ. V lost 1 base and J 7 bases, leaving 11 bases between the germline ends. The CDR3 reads CASSQGEGSNSPLHF. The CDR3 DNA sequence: TGTGCCAGCAGCCAAGGGGAGGGAAGCAATTCACCCCTCCACTTT.

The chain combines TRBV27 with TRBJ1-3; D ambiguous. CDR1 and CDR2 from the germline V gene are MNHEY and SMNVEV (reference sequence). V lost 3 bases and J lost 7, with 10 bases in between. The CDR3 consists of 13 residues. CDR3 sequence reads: CASSFSAGNTIYF. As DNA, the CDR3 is TGTGCCAGCAGTTTTTCGGCGGGCAACACCATATATTTT.

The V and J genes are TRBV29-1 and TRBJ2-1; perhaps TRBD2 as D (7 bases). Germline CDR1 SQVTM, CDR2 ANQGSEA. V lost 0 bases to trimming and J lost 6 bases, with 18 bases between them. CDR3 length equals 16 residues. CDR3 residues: CSVEDFDGGPLNEQFF. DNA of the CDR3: TGCAGCGTTGAAGATTTCGACGGGGGGCCCCTCAATGAGCAGTTCTTC.

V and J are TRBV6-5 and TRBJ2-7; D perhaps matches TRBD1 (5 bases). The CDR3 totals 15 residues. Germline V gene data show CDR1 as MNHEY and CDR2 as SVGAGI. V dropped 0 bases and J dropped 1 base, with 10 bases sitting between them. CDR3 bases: TGTGCCAGCAGTTACTCTCATCCAGGGTCCTACGAGCAGTACTTC. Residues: CASSYSHPGSYEQYF.

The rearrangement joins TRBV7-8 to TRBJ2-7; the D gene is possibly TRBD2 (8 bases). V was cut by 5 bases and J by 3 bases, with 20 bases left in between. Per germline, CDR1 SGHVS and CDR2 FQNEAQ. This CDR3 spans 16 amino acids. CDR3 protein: CASSRGGTAIIYEQYF. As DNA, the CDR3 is TGTGCCAGCAGCCGGGGGGGGACAGCAATAATCTACGAGCAGTACTTC.

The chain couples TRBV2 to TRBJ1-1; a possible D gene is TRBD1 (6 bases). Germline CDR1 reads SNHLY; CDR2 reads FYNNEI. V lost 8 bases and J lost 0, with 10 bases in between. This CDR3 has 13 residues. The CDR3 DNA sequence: TGTGCCAGCTCGGGACAAGTGAACACTGAAGCTTTCTTT. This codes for CASSGQVNTEAFF.

Here the CDR3 DNA reads TGTGCCAGCAGTTATCAGGGGGCGGCTAATGAAAAACTGTTTTTT. Translating it yields CASSYQGAANEKLFF. The chain combines TRBV28 with TRBJ1-4, with 8 bases fitting TRBD1. Germline V gene data show CDR1 as MDHEN and CDR2 as SYDVKM. Unmatched junction bases numbered 4, after V lost 4 bases and J lost 3 bases. The CDR3 runs 15 residues.

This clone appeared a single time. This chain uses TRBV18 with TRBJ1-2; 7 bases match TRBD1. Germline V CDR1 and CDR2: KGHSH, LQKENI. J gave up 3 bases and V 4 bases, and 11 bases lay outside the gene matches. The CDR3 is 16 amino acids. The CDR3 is CASSHTTDDRDYGYTF. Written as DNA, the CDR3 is TGTGCCAGCTCACATACTACGGATGACAGGGACTATGGCTACACCTTC.

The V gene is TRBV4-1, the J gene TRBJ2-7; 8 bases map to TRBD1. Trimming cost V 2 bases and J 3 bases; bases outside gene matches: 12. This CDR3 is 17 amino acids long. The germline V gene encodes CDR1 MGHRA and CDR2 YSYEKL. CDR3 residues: CASSQFGFQQGVYEQYF. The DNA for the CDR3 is TGCGCCAGCAGCCAATTTGGTTTTCAACAGGGGGTCTACGAGCAGTACTTC.

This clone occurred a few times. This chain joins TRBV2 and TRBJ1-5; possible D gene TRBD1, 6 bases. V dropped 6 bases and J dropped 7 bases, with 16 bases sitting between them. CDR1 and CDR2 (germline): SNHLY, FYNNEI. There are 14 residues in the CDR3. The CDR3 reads CASSGTGSDQPQHF. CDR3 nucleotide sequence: TGTGCCAGCAGCGGAACAGGGTCGGACCAGCCCCAGCATTTT.

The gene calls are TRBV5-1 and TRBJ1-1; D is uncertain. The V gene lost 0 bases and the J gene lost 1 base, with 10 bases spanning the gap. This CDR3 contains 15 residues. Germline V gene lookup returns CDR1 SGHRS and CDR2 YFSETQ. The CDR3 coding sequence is TGCGCCAGCAGCTTGGTCCAGGTCCAGAACACTGAAGCTTTCTTT. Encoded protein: CASSLVQVQNTEAFF. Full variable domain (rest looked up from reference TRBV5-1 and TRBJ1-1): KAGVTQTPRYLIKTRGQQVTLSCSPISGHRSVSWYQQTPGQGLQFLFEYFSETQRNKGNFPGRFSGRQFSNSRSEMNVSTLELGDSALYLCASSLVQVQNTEAFFGQGTRLTVV.

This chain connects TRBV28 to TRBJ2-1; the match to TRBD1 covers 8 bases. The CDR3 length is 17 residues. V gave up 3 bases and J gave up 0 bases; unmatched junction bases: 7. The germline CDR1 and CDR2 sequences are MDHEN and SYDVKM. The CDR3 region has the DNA TGTGCCAGCAGTTTCCCGCGGACAGGGAACTCCTACAATGAGCAGTTCTTC. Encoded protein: CASSFPRTGNSYNEQFF.

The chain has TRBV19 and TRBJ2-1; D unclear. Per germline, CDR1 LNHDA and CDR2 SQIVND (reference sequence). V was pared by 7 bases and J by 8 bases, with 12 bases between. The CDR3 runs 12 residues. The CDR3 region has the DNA TGTGCCAGTACCAGGCAAGGCGATGAGCAGTTCTTC. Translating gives CASTRQGDEQFF.

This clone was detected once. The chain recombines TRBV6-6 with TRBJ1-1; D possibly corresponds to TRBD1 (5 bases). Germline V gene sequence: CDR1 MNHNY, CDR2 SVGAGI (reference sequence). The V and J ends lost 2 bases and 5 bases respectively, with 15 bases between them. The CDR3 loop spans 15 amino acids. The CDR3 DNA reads TGTGCCAGCAGTTACCCACTGCAGGGTCCTACTGAAGCTTTCTTT. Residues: CASSYPLQGPTEAFF.